The 16 T cell receptor beta chains below were found in one sample sequenced in a study of yellow fever vaccine responses in identical twins. TCRdb passed the RT-PCR reads through MiXCR, listing each CDR3 protein once. The sample holds tens of thousands of distinct CDR3 sequences, around 74% seen once. This specimen consisted of T cells from blood (PBMCs), unsorted or a sorted subset (not recorded which), obtained before or after yellow fever vaccination (not recorded which). These receptors all come from a young woman who received the yellow fever vaccine.

The chain has TRBV20-1 and TRBJ2-3; perhaps TRBD1 as D (7 bases). Germline V CDR1 and CDR2: DFQATT, SNEGSKA (reference sequence). The CDR3 covers 14 residues. Here the CDR3 reads CSLQGGTSTDTQYF. CDR3 nucleotides: TGCAGCCTCCAGGGGGGAACTAGCACAGATACGCAGTATTTT.

This clonotype came up once. Here the CDR3 DNA reads TGCAGCGTTGAGTCTACCACGGCTGGCGGGGAGCTGTTTTTT. This encodes CSVESTTAGGELFF. This chain uses TRBV29-1 with TRBJ2-2; D remains ambiguous. V dropped 3 bases and J dropped 7 bases, with 15 bases sitting between them. The CDR3 spans 14 residues. Germline values: CDR1 SQVTM, CDR2 ANQGSEA.

This clonotype occurred a few times. This rearrangement joins TRBV29-1 to TRBJ1-1; D is unresolved. The CDR3 is 12 residues long. Trimming removed 7 bases at V and 1 base at J, with 10 bases between. Germline V gene data show CDR1 as SQVTM and CDR2 as ANQGSEA. CDR3 bases: TGCAGCGCTACGGCGGGGAACACTGAAGCTTTCTTT. Its protein product is CSATAGNTEAFF.

The chain combines TRBV4-2 with TRBJ1-1; D unresolved. The V end lost 5 bases, the J end lost 5 bases, and 12 bases lay between the germline ends. Germline assignment: CDR1 LGHNA and CDR2 YNFKEQ. The CDR3 runs 13 residues. CDR3 loop: CASSTLLVTEAFF. CDR3 bases: TGTGCCAGCAGCACCTTGCTGGTAACTGAAGCTTTCTTT.

The rearrangement uses TRBV11-2 and TRBJ2-1; weak D call: TRBD2 (5 bases). The CDR3 has 16 residues. CDR1 SGHAT and CDR2 FQNNGV come from the germline V gene. V was cut by 1 base and J by 3 bases, with 13 bases left in between. CDR3: CASSLGAGLDYNEQFF. The DNA of the CDR3 is TGTGCCAGCAGCTTAGGGGCCGGACTCGACTACAATGAGCAGTTCTTC.

This clonotype came up a few times. This chain uses TRBV9 with TRBJ1-5; D is undetermined. Trimming took off 2 bases at V and 0 bases at J, with 9 bases between the two ends. CDR3 length: 15 amino acids. Germline CDR1 and CDR2: SGDLS and YYNGEE. The CDR3 coding sequence is TGTGCCAGCAGCGTCGCGGACGGTAGCAATCAGCCCCAGCATTTT. Residues: CASSVADGSNQPQHF.

CDR3 bases: TGCAGCGTTGAAGCAGGGGGATCTCCCGGGGAGCTGTTTTTT. Encoded protein: CSVEAGGSPGELFF. The V and J genes are TRBV29-1 and TRBJ2-2, with TRBD1 identical over 7 bases. The CDR3 runs 14 residues. J was trimmed by 6 bases and V by 1 base; bases with no gene match: 5. Germline V gene lookup returns CDR1 SQVTM and CDR2 ANQGSEA.

There are a few counts of this clonotype. The chain links TRBV5-5 to TRBJ1-5; possibly TRBD1 for D (5 bases). The CDR3 loop spans 16 amino acids. Germline CDR1 is SGHKS and CDR2 is YYEKEE (reference sequence). The V end was cut by 4 bases, the J end by 0 bases, with 14 bases between. CDR3 in DNA: TGTGCCAGCAGCCCAGGGATGACGGATAGCAATCAGCCCCAGCATTTT. As protein: CASSPGMTDSNQPQHF. Full variable domain (missing parts from reference TRBV5-5 and TRBJ1-5): DAGVTQSPTHLIKTRGQQVTLRCSPISGHKSVSWYQQVLGQGPQFIFQYYEKEERGRGNFPDRFSARQFPNYSSELNVNALLLGDSALYLCASSPGMTDSNQPQHFGDGTRLSIL.

The chain is built from TRBV12-3 or TRBV12-4 and TRBJ1-1; TRBD1 might be the D (5 bases). Deletions cut 6 bases from V and 1 base from J, with 9 bases between. CDR3 length equals 13 residues. CDR3 nucleotide sequence: TGTGCCAGCAGCCTTGGGGCGAACACTGAAGCTTTCTTT. Translated, it gives CASSLGANTEAFF.

This clonotype has only a few counts. The CDR3 DNA follows: TGTGCCAGCAGCCCGGGGAGTACACATAGCAATCAGCCCCAGCATTTT. It codes for CASSPGSTHSNQPQHF. The chain links TRBV5-5 to TRBJ1-5; D is uncertain. Trimming pared 4 bases from V and 0 bases from J, leaving 14 bases between. CDR3 length: 16 amino acids. Germline V gives CDR1 SGHKS, CDR2 YYEKEE (reference sequence).

The chain links TRBV11-2 to TRBJ2-7; TRBD2 matches at 10 bases. J was trimmed by 0 bases and V by 0 bases; bases with no gene match: 11. The CDR3 is made up of 19 amino acids. CDR1 SGHAT and CDR2 FQNNGV come from the germline V gene. This CDR3 is CASSLEGLAIPNHSYEQYF. CDR3 DNA sequence: TGTGCCAGCAGCTTAGAGGGACTAGCGATTCCCAATCACTCCTACGAGCAGTACTTC.

The J gene is TRBJ2-2, the V gene TRBV11-3; 11 bases are a match to TRBD1. Germline CDR1 and CDR2: SGHNT and YENEEA. J was trimmed by 7 bases and V by 3 bases; bases with no gene match: 10. The CDR3 has 17 residues. CDR3 nucleotide sequence: TGTGCCAGCAGCTTCAGCCCCGGACAGGGGGCTTTCGGGGAGCTGTTTTTT. This encodes CASSFSPGQGAFGELFF.

The V gene is TRBV2, the J gene TRBJ2-3; the D is unclear. This CDR3 is 13 amino acids long. V lost 1 base, J lost 0 bases, and 2 bases lay in between. Germline values: CDR1 SNHLY, CDR2 FYNNEI. The CDR3 here is CASSEDSTDTQYF. CDR3 nucleotides: TGTGCCAGCAGTGAAGACAGCACAGATACGCAGTATTTT.

The V and J genes are TRBV20-1 and TRBJ2-1; 12 positions match TRBD2. Germline CDR1 is DFQATT and CDR2 is SNEGSKA (reference sequence). CDR3 length: 15 amino acids. Trimming cost V 3 bases and J 8 bases; bases outside gene matches: 8. CDR3: CSARPLAGGIYEQFF. The CDR3 bases are TGCAGTGCTAGGCCGCTAGCGGGGGGGATCTATGAGCAGTTCTTC.

V usage is TRBV5-5 and J usage is TRBJ2-7; unclear D gene. CDR3 size: 14 residues. V gave up 0 bases and J gave up 2 bases, with 9 bases separating them. The germline V gene encodes CDR1 SGHKS and CDR2 YYEKEE (reference sequence). The CDR3 region has the DNA TGTGCCAGCAGCTTGGGAAACGGGCCCTACGAGCAGTACTTC. Translating gives CASSLGNGPYEQYF.

This clonotype is a singleton in its sample. The chain employs TRBV13 and TRBJ2-2; D is uncertain. With 7 bases removed from V and 7 bases from J, the gap between germline ends came to 7 bases. This CDR3 comprises 11 residues. The germline gives CDR1 PRHDT, CDR2 FYEKMQ (reference sequence). The CDR3 protein is CASKGIGELFF. The CDR3 bases are TGTGCCAGCAAGGGTATCGGGGAGCTGTTTTTT.